Below are 2 T cell receptor beta chains sequenced from a single sample in a study of cytomegalovirus exposure and HLA in healthy donors. The study ran its PCR with 60 Vbeta and 13 Jbeta primers. The method was immunoSEQ multiplex PCR; TCRdb's version includes in-frame clones alone and lacks a portion of them. Of fewer than 130,000 clones in the sample, approximately 83% were seen once. Sample: PBMCs. Receptors originate from a middle-aged man in good health and CMV-seronegative.

The J gene is TRBJ1-2, the V gene TRBV5-4; 7 positions match TRBD1. Germline CDR1 and CDR2: SGHNT and YYREEE (reference sequence). The CDR3 contains 13 residues. V lost 4 bases and J lost 6; bases outside the gene matches: 6. In nucleotides, the CDR3 is TGTGCCAGCAGCGAGAAGGGGACAGATGGCTACACCTTC. Translation: CASSEKGTDGYTF. The full variable domain, its missing parts supplied by reference TRBV5-4 and TRBJ1-2, is ETGVTQSPTHLIKTRGQQVTLRCSSQSGHNTVSWYQQALGQGPQFIFQYYREEENGRGNFPPRFSGLQFPNYSSELNVNALELDDSALYLCASSEKGTDGYTFGSGTRLTVV.

The chain employs TRBV5-1 and TRBJ1-1; no clear D. Germline values: CDR1 SGHRS, CDR2 YFSETQ. Trimming removed 0 bases from V and 1 base from J, with 10 bases in between. The CDR3 is made up of 15 amino acids. The CDR3 protein is CASSLALVTNTEAFF. In DNA, the CDR3 is TGCGCCAGCAGCTTGGCACTGGTCACGAACACTGAAGCTTTCTTT.